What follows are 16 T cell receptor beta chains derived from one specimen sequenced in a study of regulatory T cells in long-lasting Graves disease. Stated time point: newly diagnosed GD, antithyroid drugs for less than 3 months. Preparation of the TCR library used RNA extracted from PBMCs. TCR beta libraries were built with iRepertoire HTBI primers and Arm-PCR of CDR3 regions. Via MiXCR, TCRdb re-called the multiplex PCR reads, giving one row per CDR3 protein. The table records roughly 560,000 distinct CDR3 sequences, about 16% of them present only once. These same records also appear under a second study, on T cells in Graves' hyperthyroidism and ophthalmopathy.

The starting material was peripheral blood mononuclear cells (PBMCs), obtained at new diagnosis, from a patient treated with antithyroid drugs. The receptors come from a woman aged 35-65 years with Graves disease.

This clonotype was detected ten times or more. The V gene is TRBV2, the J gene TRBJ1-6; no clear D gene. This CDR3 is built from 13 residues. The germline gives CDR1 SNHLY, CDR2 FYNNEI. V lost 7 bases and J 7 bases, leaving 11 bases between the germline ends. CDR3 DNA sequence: TGTGCCAGCATGAGGGTGGGGAATTCACCCCTCCACTTT. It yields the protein CASMRVGNSPLHF.

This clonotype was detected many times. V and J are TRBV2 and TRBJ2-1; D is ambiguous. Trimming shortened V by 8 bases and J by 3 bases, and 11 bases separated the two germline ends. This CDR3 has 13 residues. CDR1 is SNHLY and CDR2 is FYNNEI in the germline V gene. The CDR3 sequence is CASGAENYNEQFF. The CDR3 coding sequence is TGTGCCAGCGGCGCGGAGAACTACAATGAGCAGTTCTTC.

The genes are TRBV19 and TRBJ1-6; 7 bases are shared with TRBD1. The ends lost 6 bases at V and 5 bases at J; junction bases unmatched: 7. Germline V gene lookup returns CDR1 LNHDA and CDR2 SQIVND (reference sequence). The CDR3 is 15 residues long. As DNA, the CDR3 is TGTGCCAGTAGGAACAGACAGGGAGATAATTCACCCCTCCACTTT. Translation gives CASRNRQGDNSPLHF.

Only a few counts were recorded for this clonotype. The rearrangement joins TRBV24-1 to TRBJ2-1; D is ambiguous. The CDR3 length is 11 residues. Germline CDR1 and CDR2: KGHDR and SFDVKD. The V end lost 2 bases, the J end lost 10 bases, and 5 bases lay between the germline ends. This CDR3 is CATSDSREQFF. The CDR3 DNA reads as TGTGCCACCAGTGATTCCCGGGAGCAGTTCTTC.

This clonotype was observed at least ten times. CDR3 region: CASSYSIAVQETQYF. The CDR3 region has the DNA TGTGCCAGCAGTTACTCGATTGCGGTACAAGAGACCCAGTACTTC. The chain recombines TRBV6-2 or TRBV6-3 with TRBJ2-5; no definite D call. The germline V gene encodes CDR1 MNHEY and CDR2 SVGEGT. V dropped 0 bases and J dropped 2 bases, with 10 bases sitting between them. The CDR3 extends over 15 amino acids.

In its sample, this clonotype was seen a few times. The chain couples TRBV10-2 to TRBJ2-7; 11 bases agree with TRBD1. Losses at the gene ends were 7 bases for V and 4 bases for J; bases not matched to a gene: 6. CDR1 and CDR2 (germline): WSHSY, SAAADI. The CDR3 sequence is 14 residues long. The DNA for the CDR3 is TGCGCCAGCACCCCCGGGACAGGGGGTTACGAGCAGTACTTC. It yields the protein CASTPGTGGYEQYF.

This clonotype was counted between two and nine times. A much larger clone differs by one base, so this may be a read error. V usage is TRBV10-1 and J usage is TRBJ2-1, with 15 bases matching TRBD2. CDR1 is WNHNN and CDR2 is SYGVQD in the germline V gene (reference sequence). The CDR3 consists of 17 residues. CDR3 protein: CASSSSPGLAGGSEQFF. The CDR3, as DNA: TGTGCCAGCAGTTCATCGCCGGGACTAGCGGGGGGAAGTGAGCAGTTCTTC.

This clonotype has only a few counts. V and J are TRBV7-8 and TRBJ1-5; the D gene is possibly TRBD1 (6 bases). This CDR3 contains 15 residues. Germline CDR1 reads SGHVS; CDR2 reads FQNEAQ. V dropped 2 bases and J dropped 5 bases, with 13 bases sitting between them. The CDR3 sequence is CASSLTGHRDQPQHF. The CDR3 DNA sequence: TGTGCCAGCAGCTTAACAGGACACAGGGATCAGCCCCAGCATTTT.

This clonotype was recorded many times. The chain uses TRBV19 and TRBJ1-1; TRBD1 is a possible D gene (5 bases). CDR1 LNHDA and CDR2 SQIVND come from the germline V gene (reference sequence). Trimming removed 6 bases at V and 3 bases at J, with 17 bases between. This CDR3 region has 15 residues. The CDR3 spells CASSPGAGVYTEAFF. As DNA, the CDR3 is TGTGCCAGTAGCCCCGGGGCGGGAGTATACACTGAAGCTTTCTTT.

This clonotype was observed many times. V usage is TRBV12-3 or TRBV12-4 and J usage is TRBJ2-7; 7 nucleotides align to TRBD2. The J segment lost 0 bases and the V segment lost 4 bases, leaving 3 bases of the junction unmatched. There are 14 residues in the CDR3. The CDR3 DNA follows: TGTGCCAGCAGTTCCAGACTAGCCTCCTACGAGCAGTACTTC. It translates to CASSSRLASYEQYF.

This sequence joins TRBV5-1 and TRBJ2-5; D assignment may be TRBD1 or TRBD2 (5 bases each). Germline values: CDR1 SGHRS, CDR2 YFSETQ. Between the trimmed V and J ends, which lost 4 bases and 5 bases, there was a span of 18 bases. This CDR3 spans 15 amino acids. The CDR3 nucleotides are TGCGCCAGCAGCATCTCCGGGACGGCAGTCGAGACCCAGTACTTC. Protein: CASSISGTAVETQYF.

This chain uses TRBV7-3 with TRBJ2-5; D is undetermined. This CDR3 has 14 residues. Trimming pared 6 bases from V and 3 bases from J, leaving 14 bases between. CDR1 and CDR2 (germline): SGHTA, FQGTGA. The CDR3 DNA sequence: TGTGCCAGCAGGTCCCTAGGGCGAGAAGAGACCCAGTACTTC. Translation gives CASRSLGREETQYF.

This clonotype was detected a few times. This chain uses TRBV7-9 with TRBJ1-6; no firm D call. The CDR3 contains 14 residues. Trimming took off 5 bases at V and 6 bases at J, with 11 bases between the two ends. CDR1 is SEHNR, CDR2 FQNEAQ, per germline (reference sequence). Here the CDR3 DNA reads TGTGCCAGCAGCCCATTGGGGTCTAATTCACCCCTCCACTTT. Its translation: CASSPLGSNSPLHF.

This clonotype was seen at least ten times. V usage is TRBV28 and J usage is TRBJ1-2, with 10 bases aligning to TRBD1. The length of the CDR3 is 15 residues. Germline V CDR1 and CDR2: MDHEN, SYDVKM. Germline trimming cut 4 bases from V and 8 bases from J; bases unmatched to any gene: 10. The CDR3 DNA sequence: TGTGCCAGCAGTTCTGGAGACAGGGGGCGCAGGGGCTACACCTTC. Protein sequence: CASSSGDRGRRGYTF.

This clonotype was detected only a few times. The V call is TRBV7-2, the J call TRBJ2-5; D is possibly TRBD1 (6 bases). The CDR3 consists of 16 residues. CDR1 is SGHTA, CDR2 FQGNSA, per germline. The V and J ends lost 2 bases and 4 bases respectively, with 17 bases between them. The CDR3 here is CASSLIPGHLRETQYF. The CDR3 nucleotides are TGTGCCAGCAGCTTAATTCCGGGACACCTACGAGAGACCCAGTACTTC.

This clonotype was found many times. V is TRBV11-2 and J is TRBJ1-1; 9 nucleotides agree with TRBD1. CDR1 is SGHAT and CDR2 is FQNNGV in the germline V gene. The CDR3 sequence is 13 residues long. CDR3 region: CASTTGGPTEAFF. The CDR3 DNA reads TGTGCTAGTACGACAGGGGGTCCGACTGAAGCTTTCTTT.